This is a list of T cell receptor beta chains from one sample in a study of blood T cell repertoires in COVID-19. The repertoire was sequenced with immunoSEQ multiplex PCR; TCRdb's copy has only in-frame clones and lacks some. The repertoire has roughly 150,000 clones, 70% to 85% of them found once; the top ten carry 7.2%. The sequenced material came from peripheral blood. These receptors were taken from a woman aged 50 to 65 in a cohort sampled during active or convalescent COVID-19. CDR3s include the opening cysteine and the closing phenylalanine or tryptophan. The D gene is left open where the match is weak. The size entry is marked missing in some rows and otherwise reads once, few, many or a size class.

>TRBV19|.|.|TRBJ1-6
CASSRKGHMGSSYNSPLHF
TGTGCCAGTAGTAGAAAGGGACACATGGGTAGCTCCTATAATTCACCCCTCCACTTT
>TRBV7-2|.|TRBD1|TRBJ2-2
CASSLAFDRVTYSGELFF
TGTGCCAGCAGCTTAGCCTTTGACAGGGTGACTTACTCCGGGGAGCTGTTTTTT
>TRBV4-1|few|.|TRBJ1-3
CASSQAGSGNTIYF
TGCGCCAGCAGCCAAGCAGGATCTGGAAACACCATATATTTT
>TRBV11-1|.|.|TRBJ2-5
CASSPRMGETQYF
TGTGCCAGCAGCCCGAGGATGGGAGAGACCCAGTACTTC
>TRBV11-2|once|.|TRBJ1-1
CASTRMNTEAFF
TGTGCCAGCACCAGAATGAACACTGAAGCTTTCTTT
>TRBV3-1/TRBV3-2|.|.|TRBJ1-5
CASSQRTGSQPQHF
TGTGCCAGCAGCCAACGTACAGGGAGTCAGCCCCAGCATTTT
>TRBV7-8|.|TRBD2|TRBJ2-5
CASSPWGLAGGGETQYF
TGTGCCAGCAGCCCGTGGGGACTAGCGGGGGGCGGAGAGACCCAGTACTTC
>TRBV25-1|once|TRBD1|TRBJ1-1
CASSAVDRVGTEAFF
TGTGCCAGCAGTGCGGTCGACAGGGTGGGCACTGAAGCTTTCTTT
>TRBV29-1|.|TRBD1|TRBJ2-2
CSVAGQATGELFF
TGCAGCGTCGCAGGACAGGCGACCGGGGAGCTGTTTTTT
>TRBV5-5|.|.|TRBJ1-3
CASSSRVGASGNTIYF
TGTGCCAGCAGCTCCCGAGTGGGGGCTTCAGGAAACACCATATATTTT
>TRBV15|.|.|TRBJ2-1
CATSRDPGELSYNEQFF
TGTGCCACCAGCAGAGATCCGGGGGAACTCTCCTACAATGAGCAGTTCTTC
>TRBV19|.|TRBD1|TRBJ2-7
CASSIDLDPGQGTPGPYEQYF
TGTGCCAGTAGTATAGATTTAGATCCGGGACAGGGGACTCCCGGGCCCTACGAGCAGTACTTC
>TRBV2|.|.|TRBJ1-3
CASRAGQGRGALFWNTIYF
TGTGCCAGCAGAGCGGGGCAGGGTAGAGGGGCCCTTTTTTGGAACACCATATATTTT
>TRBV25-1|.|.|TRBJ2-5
CASSEFGGEGETQYF
TGTGCCAGCAGTGAATTCGGGGGAGAGGGAGAGACCCAGTACTTC
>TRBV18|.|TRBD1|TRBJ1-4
CASSPRTGLNEKLFF
TGTGCCAGCTCACCCCGGACAGGGTTGAATGAAAAACTGTTTTTT
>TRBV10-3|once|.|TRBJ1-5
CAISGQDNNQPQHF
TGTGCCATCTCTGGGCAGGATAACAATCAGCCCCAGCATTTT
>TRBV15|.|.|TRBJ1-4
CATSRDWAGTNEKLFF
TGTGCCACCAGCAGAGATTGGGCAGGGACTAATGAAAAACTGTTTTTT
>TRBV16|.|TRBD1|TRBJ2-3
CASSPPTGGRDTQYF
TGTGCCAGCAGCCCACCGACAGGGGGAAGGGATACGCAGTATTTT
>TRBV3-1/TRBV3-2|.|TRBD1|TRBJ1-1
CASSQSQGGAFF
TGTGCCAGCAGCCAGTCCCAGGGGGGAGCTTTCTTT
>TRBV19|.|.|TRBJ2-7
CASSPGSTVRQEQYF
TGTGCCAGTAGTCCCGGGTCCACCGTCCGGCAAGAGCAGTACTTC
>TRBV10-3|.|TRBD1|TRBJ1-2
CAISDSGQGMSGYTF
TGTGCCATCAGTGATTCGGGACAGGGGATGAGTGGCTACACCTTC
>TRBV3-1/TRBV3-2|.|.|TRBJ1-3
CASSQKRGGNTIYF
TGTGCCAGCAGCCAAAAAAGGGGAGGAAACACCATATATTTT
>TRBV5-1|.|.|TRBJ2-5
CASRSGLNQETQYF
TGCGCCAGCAGGTCGGGACTCAATCAAGAGACCCAGTACTTC
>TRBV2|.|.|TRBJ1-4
CASSGQPATNEKLFF
TGTGCCAGCAGTGGACAGCCTGCAACTAATGAAAAACTGTTTTTT
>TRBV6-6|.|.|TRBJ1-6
CASRTVNSPLHF
TGTGCCAGCCGTACAGTTAATTCACCCCTCCACTTT
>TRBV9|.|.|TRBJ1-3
CASSVGVQGLDTIYF
TGTGCCAGCAGCGTAGGAGTGCAGGGTTTAGACACCATATATTTT